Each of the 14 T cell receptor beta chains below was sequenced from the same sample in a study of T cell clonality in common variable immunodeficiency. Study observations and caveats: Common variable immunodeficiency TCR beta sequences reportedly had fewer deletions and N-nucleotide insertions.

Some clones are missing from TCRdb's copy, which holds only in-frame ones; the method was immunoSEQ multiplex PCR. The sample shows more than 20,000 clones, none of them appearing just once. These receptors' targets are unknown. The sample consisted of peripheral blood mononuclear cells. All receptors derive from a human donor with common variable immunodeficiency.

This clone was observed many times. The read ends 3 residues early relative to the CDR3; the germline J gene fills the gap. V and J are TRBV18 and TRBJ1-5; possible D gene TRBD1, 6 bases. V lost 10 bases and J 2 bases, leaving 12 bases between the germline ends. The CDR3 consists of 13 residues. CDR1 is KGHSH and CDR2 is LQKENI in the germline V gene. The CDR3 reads CATTDSGNQPQHF. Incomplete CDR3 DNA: TGTGCCACCACGGACAGCGGCAATCAGCCC.

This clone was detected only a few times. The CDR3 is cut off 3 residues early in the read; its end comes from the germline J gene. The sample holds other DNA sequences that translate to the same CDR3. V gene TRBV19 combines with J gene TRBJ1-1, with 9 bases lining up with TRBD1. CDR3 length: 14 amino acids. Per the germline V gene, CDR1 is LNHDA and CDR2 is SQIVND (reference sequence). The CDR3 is CASSIIGQGLLAFF. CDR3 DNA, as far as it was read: TGTGCCAGTAGTATCATTGGACAGGGGCTTTTG.

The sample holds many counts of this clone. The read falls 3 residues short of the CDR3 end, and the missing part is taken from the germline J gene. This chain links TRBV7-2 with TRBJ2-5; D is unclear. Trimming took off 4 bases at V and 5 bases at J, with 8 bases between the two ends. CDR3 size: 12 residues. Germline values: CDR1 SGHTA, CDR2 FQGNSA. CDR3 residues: CASSSLRETQYF. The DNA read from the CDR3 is TGTGCCAGCAGCTCACTGCGGGAGACC.

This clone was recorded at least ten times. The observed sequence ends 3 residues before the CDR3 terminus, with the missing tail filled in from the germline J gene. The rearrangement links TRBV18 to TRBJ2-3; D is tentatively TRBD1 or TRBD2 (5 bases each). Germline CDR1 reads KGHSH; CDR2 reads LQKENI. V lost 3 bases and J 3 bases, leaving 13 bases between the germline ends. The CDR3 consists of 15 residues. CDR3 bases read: TGTGCCAGCTCACCGAGAGGGGCGGTGACAGATACG. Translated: CASSPRGAVTDT. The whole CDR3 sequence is CASSPRGAVTDTQYF.

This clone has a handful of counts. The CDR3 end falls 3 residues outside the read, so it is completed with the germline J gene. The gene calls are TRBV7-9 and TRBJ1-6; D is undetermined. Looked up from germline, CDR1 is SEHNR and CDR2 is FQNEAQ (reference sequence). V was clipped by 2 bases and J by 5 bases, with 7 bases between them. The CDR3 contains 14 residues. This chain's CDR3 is CASSLIQDNSPLHF. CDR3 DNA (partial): TGTGCCAGCAGCTTAATCCAGGATAATTCACCC.

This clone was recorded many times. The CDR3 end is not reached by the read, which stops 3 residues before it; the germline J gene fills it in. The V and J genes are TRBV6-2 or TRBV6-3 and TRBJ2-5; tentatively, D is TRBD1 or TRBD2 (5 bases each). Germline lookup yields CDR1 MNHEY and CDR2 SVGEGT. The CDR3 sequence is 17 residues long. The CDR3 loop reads CASSYSRRTQLRDTQYF. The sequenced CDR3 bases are TGTGCCAGCAGTTACTCTCGGAGGACACAGCTTCGGGATACC.

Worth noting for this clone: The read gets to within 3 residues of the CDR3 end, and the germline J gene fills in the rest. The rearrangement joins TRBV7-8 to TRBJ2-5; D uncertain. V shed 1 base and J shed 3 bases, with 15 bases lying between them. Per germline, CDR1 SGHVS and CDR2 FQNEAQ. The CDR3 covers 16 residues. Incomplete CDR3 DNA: TGTGCCAGCAGCTTAGGACAAGGAATGCATGAAGAGACC. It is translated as CASSLGQGMHEET. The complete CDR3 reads CASSLGQGMHEETQYF.

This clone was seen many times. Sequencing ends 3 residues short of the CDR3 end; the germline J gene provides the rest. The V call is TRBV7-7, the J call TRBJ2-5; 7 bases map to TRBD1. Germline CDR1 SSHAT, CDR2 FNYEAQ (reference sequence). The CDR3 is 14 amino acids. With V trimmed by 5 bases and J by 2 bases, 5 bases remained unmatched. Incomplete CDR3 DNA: TGTGCCAGCAGCACAGGGACAGCTCAAGAGACC. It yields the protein CASSTGTAQET. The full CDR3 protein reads CASSTGTAQETQYF.

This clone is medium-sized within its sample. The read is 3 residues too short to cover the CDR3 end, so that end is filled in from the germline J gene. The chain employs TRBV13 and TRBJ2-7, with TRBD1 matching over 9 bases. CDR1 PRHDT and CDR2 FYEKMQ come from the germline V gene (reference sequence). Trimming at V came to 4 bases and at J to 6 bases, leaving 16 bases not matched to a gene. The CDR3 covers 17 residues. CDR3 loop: CASSSLGGGQGIGEQYF. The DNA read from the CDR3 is TGTGCCAGCAGCTCCTTAGGGGGGGGACAGGGTATAGGCGAG.

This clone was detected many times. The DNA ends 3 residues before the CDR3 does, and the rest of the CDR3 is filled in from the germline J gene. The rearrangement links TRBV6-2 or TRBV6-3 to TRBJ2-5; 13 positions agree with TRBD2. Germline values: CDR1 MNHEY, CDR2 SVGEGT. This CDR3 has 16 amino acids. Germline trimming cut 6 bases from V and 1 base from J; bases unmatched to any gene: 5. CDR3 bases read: TGTGCCAGCAGCTCCAGACTAGCGGGGGGCCAAGAGACC. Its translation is CASSSRLAGGQET. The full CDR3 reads CASSSRLAGGQETQYF.

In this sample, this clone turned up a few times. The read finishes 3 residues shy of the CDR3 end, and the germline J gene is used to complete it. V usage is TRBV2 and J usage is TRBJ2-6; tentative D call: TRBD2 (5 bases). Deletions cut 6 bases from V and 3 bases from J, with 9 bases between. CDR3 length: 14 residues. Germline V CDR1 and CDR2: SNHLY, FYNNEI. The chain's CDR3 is CASRQDFGANVLTF. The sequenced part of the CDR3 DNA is TGTGCCAGCAGGCAGGACTTTGGGGCCAACGTC.

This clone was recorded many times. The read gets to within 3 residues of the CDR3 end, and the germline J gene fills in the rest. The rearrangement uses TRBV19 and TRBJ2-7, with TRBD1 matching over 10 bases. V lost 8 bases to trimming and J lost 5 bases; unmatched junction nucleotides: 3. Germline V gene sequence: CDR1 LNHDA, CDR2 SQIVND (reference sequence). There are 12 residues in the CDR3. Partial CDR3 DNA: TGTGCCAGTTCGACAGGGGGCGACGAG. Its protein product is CASSTGGDE. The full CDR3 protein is CASSTGGDEQYF.

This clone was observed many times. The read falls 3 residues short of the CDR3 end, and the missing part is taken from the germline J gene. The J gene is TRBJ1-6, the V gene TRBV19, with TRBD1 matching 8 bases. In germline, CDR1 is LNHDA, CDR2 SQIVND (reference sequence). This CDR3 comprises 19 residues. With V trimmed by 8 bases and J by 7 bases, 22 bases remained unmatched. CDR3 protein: CASHRSLPGQATGNSPLHF. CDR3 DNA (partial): TGTGCCAGTCACAGGAGTCTTCCGGGACAGGCGACGGGAAATTCACCC.

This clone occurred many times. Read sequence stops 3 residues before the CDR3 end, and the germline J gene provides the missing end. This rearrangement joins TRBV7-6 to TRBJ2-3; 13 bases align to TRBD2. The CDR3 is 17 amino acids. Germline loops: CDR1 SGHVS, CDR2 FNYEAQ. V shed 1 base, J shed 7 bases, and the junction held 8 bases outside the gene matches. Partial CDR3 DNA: TGTGCCAGCAGCTTAGGCTTACTAGCGGGAGGGGCGAATACG. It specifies CASSLGLLAGGANT. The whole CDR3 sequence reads CASSLGLLAGGANTQYF.